Following are 8 T cell receptor beta chains from one sample sequenced in a study of HIV-infected children after antiretroviral therapy interruption. Treatment here: PENTA 11 planned treatment interruption arm or continuous ART arm. A 3' RACE protocol on RNA, with unique molecular identifiers, produced the TCR library. TCRdb reprocessed the 3' RACE reads via MiXCR and lists one record per CDR3 protein. The sample yields approximately 95,000 distinct CDR3 sequences, under 8% seen once. The sample consisted of CD45RA+ CD4+ T cells from PBMCs, pooled from several time points, taken from a donor given antiretroviral therapy, either interrupted or continuous. Specified subset: naive CD4+ CD45RA+ CD45RO- T cells. The source of these receptors is a pool of human donors with HIV.

This clonotype has at least ten counts. This sequence joins TRBV24-1 and TRBJ2-7; TRBD1 aligns across 11 bases. V lost 4 bases, J lost 1 base, and 5 bases stayed unmatched. CDR3 length equals 16 residues. Germline V gene data show CDR1 as KGHDR and CDR2 as SFDVKD. The CDR3 sequence: CATSERRDRGSYEQYF. The CDR3 DNA reads TGTGCCACCAGTGAACGCCGGGACAGGGGGTCCTACGAGCAGTACTTC.

This clonotype was observed at least ten times. The junction differs from germline at one of its ends, possibly a read error. The CDR3 DNA sequence: TGTGCCAGCAGTTACAAAGGGGGCAACCAGCCCCAGCATTTT. It specifies CASSYKGGNQPQHF. The chain has TRBV6-6 and TRBJ1-5; 7 bases align to TRBD1. Germline V gives CDR1 MNHNY, CDR2 SVGAGI (reference sequence). There are 14 residues in the CDR3.

This clonotype was counted many times. The genes are TRBV29-1 and TRBJ2-5, with D maybe TRBD1 (6 bases). The CDR3 spans 13 residues. CDR1 and CDR2 from the germline V gene are SQVTM and ANQGSEA. Trimming shortened V by 4 bases and J by 1 base, and 10 bases separated the two germline ends. The CDR3 spells CSVGQVIQETQYF. CDR3 DNA: TGCAGCGTTGGACAGGTGATCCAAGAGACCCAGTACTTC. The complete variable domain, with remaining parts taken from reference TRBV29-1 and TRBJ2-5, reads SAVISQKPSRDICQRGTSLTIQCQVDSQVTMMFWYRQQPGQSLTLIATANQGSEATYESGFVIDKFPISRPNLTFSTLTVSNMSPEDSSIYLCSVGQVIQETQYFGPGTRLLVL.

This clonotype occurred many times. J is TRBJ2-1 and V is TRBV7-2; 13 positions match TRBD2. CDR3 length equals 14 residues. Germline trimming cut 3 bases from V and 8 bases from J; bases unmatched to any gene: 1. Germline V gene data show CDR1 as SGHTA and CDR2 as FQGNSA. The CDR3 DNA reads as TGTGCCAGCAGCTTGGGACTAGCGGGGCATGAGCAGTTCTTC. It translates to CASSLGLAGHEQFF.

This clonotype was counted ten times or more. V usage is TRBV19 and J usage is TRBJ2-3; D might be TRBD2 (7 bases). This CDR3 is built from 14 residues. Germline assignment: CDR1 LNHDA and CDR2 SQIVND (reference sequence). Trimming took off 5 bases at V and 5 bases at J, with 14 bases between the two ends. The DNA of the CDR3 is TGTGCCAGTAGTTTGGGGGGGCGAGGAGATACGCAGTATTTT. It yields the protein CASSLGGRGDTQYF.

This clonotype was observed at least ten times. The genes are TRBV20-1 and TRBJ2-3; unclear D gene. Germline V CDR1 and CDR2: DFQATT, SNEGSKA (reference sequence). Trimming removed 0 bases at V and 5 bases at J, with 6 bases between. The length of the CDR3 is 12 residues. Here the CDR3 reads CSARDGGDTQYF. In DNA form, the CDR3 reads TGCAGTGCTAGAGATGGCGGAGATACGCAGTATTTT.

This clonotype was seen ten or more times. This chain connects TRBV20-1 to TRBJ2-1; D is ambiguous. This CDR3 has 12 residues. Looked up from germline, CDR1 is DFQATT and CDR2 is SNEGSKA (reference sequence). V lost 5 bases to trimming and J lost 12 bases, with 17 bases between them. The CDR3 is CSAGARPVGQFF. The CDR3 DNA follows: TGCAGTGCTGGTGCTAGACCGGTAGGGCAGTTCTTC.

Many counts were recorded for this clonotype. This sequence joins TRBV12-3 or TRBV12-4 and TRBJ1-2; the D is unclear. Deletions cut 3 bases from V and 8 bases from J, with 13 bases between. The CDR3 has 13 amino acids. The CDR3 DNA sequence: TGTGCCAGCAGTTTTAAGCAGGTTGGGGGCTACACCTTC. It specifies CASSFKQVGGYTF.